Shown below are 5 T cell receptor beta chains from a single sample sequenced in a study of beta chain features in type 1 diabetes. Study-level findings and limits: Type 1 diabetes patients showed a moderate but significant shortening of TCRB CDR3s in all four CD4+ subsets.

The antigens of these receptors remain unknown. Every isolated RNA sample was fully reverse transcribed, so sequencing captured expressed TCRB transcripts. The data were produced by immunoSEQ multiplex PCR, yet TCRdb's version contains in-frame clones alone and is incomplete. The table records around 160,000 clones, around 8.4% of them present only once. Sequenced sample: central memory CD4+ T cells from blood. The receptors stem from a woman younger than 30 with type 1 diabetes.

This clone turned up a few times. The chain employs TRBV5-1 and TRBJ2-1; 16 bases align to TRBD2. CDR1 and CDR2 from the germline V gene are SGHRS and YFSETQ. After removal of 3 bases from V and 10 bases from J, the junction contained 4 bases not matched to a gene. The CDR3 contains 15 residues. The CDR3 region has the DNA TGCGCCAGCAGCTCGGGACTAGCGGGAGGGGGGGAGCAGTTCTTC. This sequence encodes CASSSGLAGGGEQFF.

This clone was counted only a few times. This chain links TRBV2 with TRBJ2-7; 7 bases match TRBD1. In germline, CDR1 is SNHLY, CDR2 FYNNEI. V shed 1 base and J 0 bases; nucleotides not matched to a gene: 3. CDR3 length equals 15 residues. CDR3 loop: CASSEGTGLSYEQYF. CDR3 nucleotides: TGTGCCAGCAGTGAAGGGACAGGCCTCTCCTACGAGCAGTACTTC.

This clone was seen only a few times. The chain joins TRBV14 to TRBJ2-1, with a tentative D call TRBD2 (6 bases). The V end lost 1 base, the J end lost 13 bases, and 14 bases lay between the germline ends. The germline CDR1 and CDR2 sequences are SGHDN and FVKESK. This CDR3 has 13 amino acids. The CDR3 DNA follows: TGTGCCAGCAGCCAAGTGGTGGCGGGGCCCCAGTTCTTC. This encodes CASSQVVAGPQFF.

Concerning this clone itself: The junction shows a germline mismatch at one end, possibly a read error. The genes are TRBV7-7 and TRBJ2-5; D might be TRBD1 (6 bases). The V gene's germline CDR1 is SSHAT and CDR2 FNYEAQ (reference sequence). The CDR3 consists of 14 residues. The DNA of the CDR3 is TGTGCTAGCAGCACGCTACAGGGTTCAGAGACCCAGTACTTC. Its protein product is CASSTLQGSETQYF.

This chain connects TRBV10-2 to TRBJ2-1; 14 positions agree with TRBD2. Germline CDR1 and CDR2: WSHSY and SAAADI. V lost 5 bases to trimming and J lost 10 bases; unmatched junction nucleotides: 4. This CDR3 is built from 14 residues. CDR3 loop: CASSMTSGRGEQFF. The CDR3 region has the DNA TGCGCCAGCAGTATGACTAGCGGGAGGGGGGAGCAGTTCTTC.